What follows are 11 T cell receptor beta chains derived from one specimen sequenced in a study of T cell responses to AZD1222 COVID-19 vaccine. Clones were read by immunoSEQ multiplex PCR, and TCRdb kept only the in-frame ones, dropping some. The data hold 80,000 to 100,000 clones, with less than 90% observed a single time. The source material was peripheral blood, sampled 28 days after the second AZD1222 dose. These receptors were collected from an adult who received the AZD1222 COVID-19 vaccine.

V and J are TRBV9 and TRBJ1-5; D gene ambiguous. Germline CDR1 reads SGDLS; CDR2 reads YYNGEE. The CDR3 loop spans 14 amino acids. With 4 bases removed from V and 3 bases from J, the gap between germline ends came to 11 bases. CDR3 protein: CASSPTPDNQPQHF. CDR3 coding DNA: TGTGCCAGCAGCCCCACTCCGGACAATCAGCCCCAGCATTTT.

V gene TRBV19 combines with J gene TRBJ1-5; D unresolved. The CDR3 runs 13 residues. V shed 3 bases and J shed 6 bases, with 9 bases lying between them. Germline lookup yields CDR1 LNHDA and CDR2 SQIVND (reference sequence). CDR3 residues: CASSIQDGQPQHF. CDR3 nucleotides: TGTGCCAGTAGTATCCAGGATGGTCAGCCCCAGCATTTT.

V usage is TRBV18 and J usage is TRBJ1-6, with D unclear. V was clipped by 5 bases and J by 0 bases, with 14 bases between them. There are 17 residues in the CDR3. Looked up from germline, CDR1 is KGHSH and CDR2 is LQKENI. The CDR3 region is CASSFGSVSSYNSPLHF. The CDR3 nucleotides are TGTGCCAGCTCATTCGGATCTGTGAGCTCCTATAATTCACCCCTCCACTTT.

As concerns this clone: The junction does not match germline at one end; this may be a read error. The chain employs TRBV5-8 and TRBJ1-5, with 7 bases matching TRBD1. Per germline, CDR1 SGHTS and CDR2 YDEGEE. The CDR3 is 14 residues long. Here the CDR3 reads CASTLRQGNQPQHF. The CDR3 nucleotides are TGTGCCAGCACCTTGAGACAGGGTAACCAGCCCCAGCATTTT.

The chain links TRBV5-1 to TRBJ2-1; D is perhaps TRBD2 (6 bases). The CDR3 covers 14 residues. V lost 2 bases, J lost 4 bases, and 10 bases lay in between. CDR1 is SGHRS and CDR2 is YFSETQ in the germline V gene. The CDR3 loop is CASSLGGEYNEQFF. The CDR3 DNA follows: TGCGCCAGCAGCTTAGGCGGGGAATACAATGAGCAGTTCTTC.

CDR3 nucleotides: TGTGCCAGCAGTGGGGCAGAAGTGAACACTGAAGCTTTCTTT. Protein: CASSGAEVNTEAFF. V usage is TRBV2 and J usage is TRBJ1-1; D remains unclear. Germline CDR1 SNHLY, CDR2 FYNNEI. V was trimmed by 4 bases and J by 0 bases, leaving 9 bases between them. The CDR3 has 14 residues.

In DNA, the CDR3 is TGTGCCTGCGACAGGGCGCGTGGCTACACCTTC. Residues: CACDRARGYTF. The chain employs TRBV30 and TRBJ1-2; 7 bases match TRBD1. The CDR3 covers 11 residues. Germline lookup yields CDR1 GTSNPN and CDR2 SVGIG (reference sequence). Trimming at V came to 6 bases and at J to 7 bases, leaving 5 bases not matched to a gene.

The genes are TRBV5-1 and TRBJ1-5; 8 bases match TRBD1. V shed 1 base, J shed 6 bases, and the junction held 6 bases outside the gene matches. The CDR3 is 15 residues long. Germline CDR1 reads SGHRS; CDR2 reads YFSETQ. The DNA of the CDR3 is TGCGCCAGCAGCTTGACGACAGGGGTTGGTCAGCCCCAGCATTTT. It specifies CASSLTTGVGQPQHF.

The rearrangement uses TRBV9 and TRBJ1-4; D uncertain. Trimming left V 4 bases short and J 8 bases short, with 12 bases between. The V gene's germline CDR1 is SGDLS and CDR2 YYNGEE. This CDR3 comprises 13 residues. The CDR3 reads CASSPVPGEKLFF. Here the CDR3 DNA reads TGTGCCAGCAGCCCCGTACCTGGGGAAAAACTGTTTTTT. The full variable domain, completed using reference TRBV9 and TRBJ1-4, is DSGVTQTPKHLITATGQRVTLRCSPRSGDLSVYWYQQSLDQGLQFLIQYYNGEERAKGNILERFSAQQFPDLHSELNLSSLELGDSALYFCASSPVPGEKLFFGSGTQLSVL.

The CDR3 protein is CASSFNQNTEAFF. The CDR3 DNA sequence: TGTGCCAGCAGCTTCAACCAGAACACTGAAGCTTTCTTT. The rearrangement uses TRBV5-6 and TRBJ1-1; no clear D gene. Germline lookup yields CDR1 SGHDT and CDR2 YYEEEE. Trimming took off 2 bases at V and 1 base at J, with 6 bases between the two ends. The CDR3 covers 13 residues. The full variable domain, completed using reference TRBV5-6 and TRBJ1-1, is DAGVTQSPTHLIKTRGQQVTLRCSPKSGHDTVSWYQQALGQGPQFIFQYYEEEERQRGNFPDRFSGHQFPNYSSELNVNALLLGDSALYLCASSFNQNTEAFFGQGTRLTVV.

The chain links TRBV5-1 to TRBJ1-5, with no clear D. In germline, CDR1 is SGHRS, CDR2 YFSETQ. The V end lost 0 bases, the J end lost 11 bases, and 18 bases lay between the germline ends. This CDR3 contains 15 residues. The CDR3 DNA reads as TGCGCCAGCAGCTTGGAGGCAGGCAGGTTCGAGTCCCAGCATTTT. Protein sequence: CASSLEAGRFESQHF.